The next 15 T cell receptor beta chains were all read from a single sample in a study of kidney transplant recipient with SARS-CoV-2 infection. TCRdb redid the calling of the reads with MiXCR, one entry per CDR3 protein. The top ten hold 6% to 8.5% of the sample, which has about 240,000 distinct CDR3 sequences, more than 25% seen once. The sequences come from a blood sample, collected at baseline and around day 110 from a kidney transplant recipient. The receptors come from a male patient younger than 45 who had COVID-19 and was a kidney transplant recipient. Part of the T cell pool may stem from the graft donor.

This clonotype came up once. This could be a read error, since a much larger clone is one nucleotide away. J is TRBJ1-2 and V is TRBV16; no clear D gene. The germline V gene encodes CDR1 KGHSY and CDR2 FQNENV. The CDR3 is 17 amino acids. The V gene lost 4 bases and the J gene lost 4 bases, with 22 bases spanning the gap. The CDR3 loop reads CASSLCPVVRKTYGYTF. In DNA, the CDR3 is TGTGCCAGCAGCCTCTGTCCGGTCGTTAGAAAGACCTATGGCTACACCTTC.

The chain links TRBV6-1 to TRBJ2-7; 8 bases are a match to TRBD1. The V gene's germline CDR1 is MNHNS and CDR2 SASEGT. Trimming at V came to 3 bases and at J to 1 base, leaving 5 bases not matched to a gene. The CDR3 contains 15 residues. CDR3 residues: CASSDPQGVSYEQYF. CDR3 in DNA: TGTGCCAGCAGTGACCCACAGGGGGTATCCTACGAGCAGTACTTC.

The chain uses TRBV11-2 and TRBJ1-1; D gene ambiguous. This CDR3 region has 18 residues. V shed 5 bases and J shed 0 bases, with 22 bases lying between them. From germline, CDR1 is SGHAT and CDR2 FQNNGV. Here the CDR3 DNA reads TGTGCCAGCAGCCAATGGACGGGGATGGTCTCGGTGAACACTGAAGCTTTCTTT. It translates to CASSQWTGMVSVNTEAFF. Full variable domain (outside the CDR3, taken from reference TRBV11-2 and TRBJ1-1): EAGVAQSPRYKIIEKRQSVAFWCNPISGHATLYWYQQILGQGPKLLIQFQNNGVVDDSQLPKDRFSAERLKGVDSTLKIQPAKLEDSAVYLCASSQWTGMVSVNTEAFFGQGTRLTVV.

This clonotype has a single count. A read error may be the cause here, since a much bigger clone is one base away. The chain links TRBV12-3 or TRBV12-4 to TRBJ2-2, with a tentative D call TRBD2 (6 bases). The CDR3 is 14 amino acids. CDR3 loop: CASSLDWRPGGLFF. The DNA for the CDR3 is TGTGCCAGCAGTTTAGACTGGCGTCCCGGGGGGCTGTTTTTT.

This clonotype occurred a few times. The chain is built from TRBV6-5 and TRBJ1-2; the D is unclear. From germline, CDR1 is MNHEY and CDR2 SVGAGI. The CDR3 loop spans 17 amino acids. Trimming stripped 5 bases from V and 4 bases from J, with 23 bases between. The DNA of the CDR3 is TGTGCCAGCAGTCAGTTGACGGAATGTAGAAAGACCTATGGCTACACCTTC. It is translated as CASSQLTECRKTYGYTF.

Concerning this clonotype: A much larger clone is a single base away; this may be a read error. The chain couples TRBV24-1 to TRBJ1-2; no reliable D call. The CDR3 spans 17 residues. CDR1 is KGHDR and CDR2 is SFDVKD in the germline V gene. Here the CDR3 reads CAISQDFSTRKTYGYTF. The CDR3 DNA follows: TGTGCCATCAGTCAGGACTTTAGTACCAGAAAGACCTATGGCTACACCTTC.

This clonotype was counted ten times or more. The chain recombines TRBV6-2 or TRBV6-3 with TRBJ1-5, with D unclear. Germline loops: CDR1 MNHEY, CDR2 SVGEGT. This CDR3 spans 12 amino acids. V lost 6 bases, J lost 4 bases, and 7 bases lay in between. The CDR3 is CASRRGNQPQHF. CDR3 nucleotides: TGTGCCAGCAGGCGGGGAAATCAGCCCCAGCATTTT.

This clonotype was observed many times. This chain links TRBV14 with TRBJ1-2, with D perhaps TRBD1 (6 bases). V dropped 3 bases and J dropped 4 bases, with 15 bases sitting between them. The CDR3 consists of 15 residues. Germline V CDR1 and CDR2: SGHDN, FVKESK. The CDR3 nucleotides read TGTGCCAGCAGCCATACCCGGGACACGGTCTATGGCTACACCTTC. Encoded protein: CASSHTRDTVYGYTF.

With regard to this clonotype: Since no conserved phenylalanine or tryptophan closes the CDR3, a read error is the likely cause. V usage is TRBV18 and J usage is TRBJ1-1; D is perhaps TRBD1 (5 bases). The CDR3 runs to 18 residues. V shed 5 bases and J shed 4 bases, with 26 bases lying between them. Germline assignment: CDR1 KGHSH and CDR2 LQKENI. CDR3 region: CASSEVAGGSIGATEAFS. In DNA, the CDR3 is TGTGCCAGCTCAGAGGTGGCGGGGGGATCAATTGGGGCCACTGAAGCTTTCTCT.

This clonotype has at least ten counts. The chain uses TRBV5-1 and TRBJ2-7; 8 bases align to TRBD2. The CDR3 length is 16 residues. CDR1 and CDR2 (germline): SGHRS, YFSETQ. J lost 4 bases, V lost 4 bases, and 13 bases had no gene match. CDR3 DNA sequence: TGCGCCAGCAGCCCTACTGGACTAGCTGCCCGATACGAGCAGTACTTC. This gives the protein CASSPTGLAARYEQYF.

This clonotype was seen repeatedly, ten times or more. J is TRBJ1-1 and V is TRBV6-1; D uncertain. Germline V gene sequence: CDR1 MNHNS, CDR2 SASEGT. Trimming pared 3 bases from V and 5 bases from J, leaving 10 bases between. The CDR3 is made up of 13 amino acids. The DNA of the CDR3 is TGTGCCAGCAGTGAGGCCGGGAGGACTGAAGCTTTCTTT. Protein: CASSEAGRTEAFF.

Concerning this clonotype itself: Germline is not matched at one junction end, which may reflect a read error. This chain connects TRBV20-1 to TRBJ2-1, with a tentative D call TRBD2 (5 bases). In germline, CDR1 is DFQATT, CDR2 SNEGSKA (reference sequence). The CDR3 totals 13 residues. In DNA, the CDR3 is TGCAGCGCAAGCGGTTCGTCCTACAATGAGCAGTCCTTC. Its translation: CSASGSSYNEQSF.

This clonotype was found many times. The CDR3 here is CSASISWDSYSPLHF. The CDR3 DNA reads TGCAGTGCTAGTATTTCCTGGGACAGTTATTCACCCCTCCACTTT. V gene TRBV20-1 combines with J gene TRBJ1-6, with 7 bases identical to TRBD1. The J segment lost 8 bases and the V segment lost 3 bases, leaving 10 bases of the junction unmatched. Germline V gives CDR1 DFQATT, CDR2 SNEGSKA (reference sequence). This CDR3 is built from 15 residues.

This clonotype was picked up a small number of times. The chain uses TRBV11-1 and TRBJ2-1; TRBD2 matches 7 bases. The V gene's germline CDR1 is SGHAT and CDR2 FQDESV (reference sequence). The CDR3 length is 15 residues. The J segment lost 5 bases and the V segment lost 4 bases, leaving 8 bases of the junction unmatched. CDR3 protein: CASSSPRLANNEQFF. Written as DNA, the CDR3 is TGTGCCAGCAGCTCCCCTCGACTAGCCAACAATGAGCAGTTCTTC. Supplemented by reference TRBV11-1 and TRBJ2-1, the full variable domain reads EAEVAQSPRYKITEKSQAVAFWCDPISGHATLYWYRQILGQGPELLVQFQDESVVDDSQLPKDRFSAERLKGVDSTLKIQPAELGDSAMYLCASSSPRLANNEQFFGPGTRLTVL.

Remarks on this clonotype: A much bigger clone sits one base away, suggesting this may be a read error. The chain carries TRBV20-1 and TRBJ2-3; TRBD2 is a possible D gene (5 bases). The CDR3 is 13 residues long. The germline V gene has CDR1 DFQATT and CDR2 SNEGSKA (reference sequence). CDR3 bases: TGCAGTGCTGGAGATATGGAGAGGGTTACGCAGTATTTT. It encodes CSAGDMERVTQYF.